The next 21 T cell receptor beta chains were all read from a single sample in a study of control samples from healthy donors and cancer patients. Only in-frame clones appear in the TCRdb table, and some are missing; sequencing was by immunoSEQ multiplex PCR. The sample lists 160,000 or so clones, 92% occurring once. The sample consisted of blood. The receptors originated from a young woman in good health.

This clone was observed once. This chain links TRBV24-1 with TRBJ1-1; 8 nucleotides match TRBD1. Germline V CDR1 and CDR2: KGHDR, SFDVKD. This CDR3 has 15 amino acids. The V gene end was trimmed by 3 bases and the J gene end by 1 base; junction bases not matched to a gene: 3. The DNA for the CDR3 is TGTGCCACCAGTGATGCAGGACAGGGGAACACTGAAGCTTTCTTT. Protein sequence: CATSDAGQGNTEAFF.

The V call is TRBV11-3, the J call TRBJ1-5; D not certain. Germline CDR1 SGHNT, CDR2 YENEEA. V was trimmed by 5 bases and J by 5 bases, leaving 16 bases between them. The CDR3 spans 15 residues. The CDR3 region has the DNA TGTGCCAGCAGCATACGCCGGAGCCGGGATCAGCCCCAGCATTTT. It is translated as CASSIRRSRDQPQHF.

The chain employs TRBV5-8 and TRBJ2-1, with TRBD2 as a possible D gene (6 bases). CDR1 and CDR2 from the germline V gene are SGHTS and YDEGEE. The CDR3 has 15 residues. V was shortened by 4 bases and J by 4 bases, with 15 bases between the two germline ends. The DNA of the CDR3 is TGTGCCAGCAGCAGCTCAGCGGGCTCATACAATGAGCAGTTCTTC. This gives the protein CASSSSAGSYNEQFF.

The chain has TRBV7-6 and TRBJ2-5; 7 bases align to TRBD1. V shed 5 bases, J shed 4 bases, and the junction held 10 bases outside the gene matches. The germline V gene encodes CDR1 SGHVS and CDR2 FNYEAQ. CDR3 length: 15 residues. The CDR3 region has the DNA TGTGCCAGCAGCACAATTGACAGGGCCCCAGAGACCCAGTACTTC. Amino acids: CASSTIDRAPETQYF. The variable domain in full, with the rest retrieved from reference TRBV7-6 and TRBJ2-5, is GAGVSQSPRYKVTKRGQDVALRCDPISGHVSLYWYRQALGQGPEFLTYFNYEAQQDKSGLPNDRFSAERPEGSISTLTIQRTEQRDSAMYRCASSTIDRAPETQYFGPGTRLLVL.

V and J are TRBV29-1 and TRBJ1-2; no definite D call. This CDR3 comprises 13 residues. V was clipped by 5 bases and J by 4 bases, with 14 bases between them. Looked up from germline, CDR1 is SQVTM and CDR2 is ANQGSEA. As DNA, the CDR3 is TGCAGCGTTTTGTCCGAGGTGTTCTATGGCTACACCTTC. This translates into CSVLSEVFYGYTF. The full variable domain, in which reference TRBV29-1 and TRBJ1-2 provide the parts outside the CDR3, is SAVISQKPSRDICQRGTSLTIQCQVDSQVTMMFWYRQQPGQSLTLIATANQGSEATYESGFVIDKFPISRPNLTFSTLTVSNMSPEDSSIYLCSVLSEVFYGYTFGSGTRLTVV.

The chain employs TRBV7-6 and TRBJ2-2; D gene ambiguous. V gave up 1 base and J gave up 7 bases, with 16 bases separating them. Germline V gene data show CDR1 as SGHVS and CDR2 as FNYEAQ. This CDR3 spans 16 amino acids. CDR3 coding DNA: TGTGCCAGCAGCTTAGGGTTTCCCCGAAGCAACGGGGAGCTGTTTTTT. Amino acids: CASSLGFPRSNGELFF. Full variable domain (remainder filled in from reference TRBV7-6 and TRBJ2-2): GAGVSQSPRYKVTKRGQDVALRCDPISGHVSLYWYRQALGQGPEFLTYFNYEAQQDKSGLPNDRFSAERPEGSISTLTIQRTEQRDSAMYRCASSLGFPRSNGELFFGEGSRLTVL.

The chain combines TRBV29-1 with TRBJ2-7; TRBD2 aligns across 11 bases. Germline CDR1 and CDR2: SQVTM and ANQGSEA. Trimming at V came to 2 bases and at J to 9 bases, leaving 6 bases not matched to a gene. This CDR3 has 13 amino acids. The CDR3, as DNA: TGCAGCGTTGAATTAAGGACTAGCGGGCTGCAGTACTTC. The encoded protein is CSVELRTSGLQYF.

The J gene is TRBJ1-1, the V gene TRBV10-3; 7 bases match TRBD1. Germline assignment: CDR1 ENHRY and CDR2 SYGVKD. Trimming cost V 7 bases and J 9 bases; bases outside gene matches: 23. The CDR3 length is 17 residues. Here the CDR3 reads CAIIPSRQGGRNIKAFF. The CDR3 DNA follows: TGTGCCATCATCCCTTCTCGACAGGGCGGTCGGAACATTAAAGCTTTCTTT.

The chain recombines TRBV5-1 with TRBJ2-3; 7 bases agree with TRBD2. Looked up from germline, CDR1 is SGHRS and CDR2 is YFSETQ. With 5 bases clipped from V and 3 bases from J, the junction kept 3 bases outside the gene matches. CDR3 length: 13 amino acids. This CDR3 reads CASSGLVTDTQYF. In nucleotides, the CDR3 is TGCGCCAGCAGTGGACTAGTAACAGATACGCAGTATTTT.

This chain joins TRBV14 and TRBJ1-1, with TRBD1 as a possible D gene (6 bases). The CDR3 runs 16 residues. The germline V gene encodes CDR1 SGHDN and CDR2 FVKESK. Between the trimmed V and J ends, which lost 0 bases and 1 base, there was a span of 12 bases. CDR3 sequence: CASSQEWGRGNTEAFF. The CDR3, as DNA: TGTGCCAGCAGCCAAGAGTGGGGGCGCGGGAACACTGAAGCTTTCTTT.

The gene calls are TRBV4-2 and TRBJ1-1, with a weak D call TRBD1 (5 bases). The CDR3 totals 16 residues. V lost 4 bases and J 0 bases, leaving 15 bases between the germline ends. CDR1 LGHNA and CDR2 YNFKEQ come from the germline V gene. This chain's CDR3 is CASSPDLTVMNTEAFF. The CDR3 nucleotides read TGTGCCAGCAGCCCCGATCTGACAGTTATGAACACTGAAGCTTTCTTT.

This clone has only a few counts. This chain links TRBV4-1 with TRBJ2-2; no firm D call. Germline V CDR1 and CDR2: MGHRA, YSYEKL. Trimming left V 1 base short and J 6 bases short, with 6 bases between. The CDR3 has 13 amino acids. CDR3 residues: CASSQVVAGELFF. The CDR3 DNA is TGCGCCAGCAGCCAAGTAGTGGCCGGGGAGCTGTTTTTT.

This clone was counted once. The chain links TRBV5-1 to TRBJ2-5; D is perhaps TRBD2 (5 bases). Germline CDR1 SGHRS, CDR2 YFSETQ. Trimming took 4 bases from V and 4 from J, leaving 17 bases between them. The CDR3 is 15 residues long. The CDR3 sequence: CASSPRTLGGETQYF. The CDR3 DNA reads TGCGCCAGCAGCCCCCGGACCCTAGGAGGAGAGACCCAGTACTTC.

CDR3 nucleotide sequence: TGTGCCAGCAGCTTTAGTTCAGGGGTAGACCACTCCTACGAGCAGTACTTC. It specifies CASSFSSGVDHSYEQYF. V usage is TRBV7-9 and J usage is TRBJ2-7; the D gene is possibly TRBD1 (6 bases). CDR1 is SEHNR, CDR2 FQNEAQ, per germline (reference sequence). The CDR3 is made up of 17 amino acids. V lost 3 bases and J 0 bases, leaving 18 bases between the germline ends.

The chain combines TRBV7-9 with TRBJ2-1; 10 bases match TRBD1. The length of the CDR3 is 16 residues. V trimming: 5 bases; J trimming: 6 bases; junction bases outside the gene matches: 10. The germline V gene encodes CDR1 SEHNR and CDR2 FQNEAQ (reference sequence). The CDR3 DNA is TGTGCCAGCAGCCCGAGAGGACAGGGGGTCTCCAATGAGCAGTTCTTC. It yields the protein CASSPRGQGVSNEQFF.

This clone was detected only once. The chain links TRBV27 to TRBJ2-7; 8 bases are a match to TRBD2. With V trimmed by 7 bases and J by 0 bases, 14 bases remained unmatched. The germline V gene has CDR1 MNHEY and CDR2 SMNVEV (reference sequence). This CDR3 is built from 17 residues. CDR3 sequence: CASKSEGAAGGSYEQYF. CDR3 nucleotides: TGTGCCAGCAAATCAGAAGGCGCGGCGGGAGGCTCCTACGAGCAGTACTTC.

The rearrangement links TRBV25-1 to TRBJ2-7; D may be TRBD2 (6 bases). This CDR3 is 12 amino acids long. Per germline, CDR1 MGHDK and CDR2 SYGVNS. Between the trimmed V and J ends, which lost 6 bases and 3 bases, there was a span of 9 bases. The CDR3 here is CASRDYYYEQYF. CDR3 in DNA: TGTGCCAGCAGGGACTATTACTACGAGCAGTACTTC.

The count of this clone is one. The chain links TRBV24-1 to TRBJ1-2; D unclear. This CDR3 contains 14 residues. Trimming took 4 bases from V and 4 from J, leaving 12 bases between them. Germline V gives CDR1 KGHDR, CDR2 SFDVKD. DNA for the CDR3: TGTGCCACCAGTGACCCCGGACGGGCCTATGGCTACACCTTC. Encoded protein: CATSDPGRAYGYTF.

The J gene is TRBJ2-1, the V gene TRBV6-5, with TRBD2 matching over 7 bases. CDR1 MNHEY and CDR2 SVGAGI come from the germline V gene. The CDR3 sequence is 14 residues long. With 8 bases clipped from V and 6 bases from J, the junction kept 10 bases outside the gene matches. The CDR3 bases are TGTGCCAGCGGTAGGGCGGGAGAGTTCAATGAGCAGTTCTTC. It encodes CASGRAGEFNEQFF.

This chain links TRBV6-5 with TRBJ2-7; 9 bases fit TRBD1. With 6 bases clipped from V and 2 bases from J, the junction kept 8 bases outside the gene matches. This CDR3 has 15 residues. Per the germline V gene, CDR1 is MNHEY and CDR2 is SVGAGI. CDR3: CASSLGGTGTYEQYF. The CDR3 bases are TGTGCCAGCAGCCTGGGAGGGACAGGGACCTACGAGCAGTACTTC.

The rearrangement uses TRBV20-1 and TRBJ1-6; D unclear. The CDR3 has 11 residues. V shed 5 bases and J shed 8 bases, with 7 bases lying between them. Germline assignment: CDR1 DFQATT and CDR2 SNEGSKA (reference sequence). The CDR3: CSAGRDSPLHF. The CDR3 DNA is TGCAGTGCTGGGAGGGATTCACCCCTCCACTTT.